The rows below give T cell receptor beta chains drawn from one sample of a study of T cell responses to AZD1222 COVID-19 vaccine. Only in-frame clones appear in the TCRdb table, and some are missing; sequencing was by immunoSEQ multiplex PCR. The sample shows 120,000 or so clones, approximately 90% of them seen only once. Sequenced material: peripheral blood, taken on day 0 of MenACWY control vaccination. These receptors were obtained from an adult in good health. CDR3s leave out the opening cysteine and the closing phenylalanine or tryptophan.

J gene | V gene | CDR3 protein
TRBJ1-1 | TRBV2 | ASSDPRMNTEAF
TRBJ2-3 | TRBV9 | ASSVRGLAGGADTQY
TRBJ1-1 | TRBV6-6 | ASRAGTILRNTEAF
TRBJ1-1 | TRBV29-1 | SVKTGMNTEAF
TRBJ2-1 | TRBV2 | ASSDIGVSSYNEQF
TRBJ1-2 | TRBV11-2 | ASSLRPQYHGYT
TRBJ1-5 | TRBV30 | AWSEGVVGPQH
TRBJ2-1 | TRBV19 | ASSIEGLRLNEQF
TRBJ2-1 | TRBV2 | ASSEARGSDNEQF
TRBJ2-1 | TRBV12-5 | ASGLVIAATYNEQF
TRBJ2-7 | TRBV6-2/TRBV6-3 | ASSSEARGTYEQY
TRBJ2-3 | TRBV11-3 | ASSRPSLKYTDTQY
TRBJ2-7 | TRBV2 | ASSSSYEQY
TRBJ2-1 | TRBV11-2 | ASSLGGLAPRDEQF
TRBJ1-2 | TRBV6-2/TRBV6-3 | ASSYSSGDGYT
TRBJ2-1 | TRBV29-1 | SVEDPGTGSNEQF
TRBJ2-1 | TRBV7-2 | ASSAPDRLEQF
TRBJ2-7 | TRBV6-2/TRBV6-3 | ASSSREDGAYEQY
TRBJ2-3 | TRBV6-5 | ASSFQDTQY
TRBJ2-7 | TRBV5-1 | ASAPLSGSYEQY
TRBJ1-6 | TRBV11-3 | ASSFGEGAPNSPLH
TRBJ2-7 | TRBV12-3/TRBV12-4 | ASSLLSSYEQY
TRBJ2-1 | TRBV7-2 | ASSLAAGVNEQF
TRBJ2-7 | TRBV12-3/TRBV12-4 | ASSARQGFEQY
TRBJ1-2 | TRBV4-1 | ASSQDLAGWGANYGYT
TRBJ1-1 | TRBV7-2 | ASSSRDRAYTEAF
TRBJ2-3 | TRBV19 | ASSGSRSTDTQY
TRBJ1-2 | TRBV2 | ASVGQITYGYT
TRBJ2-2 | TRBV6-4 | ASSTSGSVGTGELF
TRBJ1-4 | TRBV1 | TAPGVATNEKLF
TRBJ1-2 | TRBV11-2 | ASRHGAEYYGYT
TRBJ1-1 | TRBV5-1 | ASSLPGALHTEAF
TRBJ2-7 | TRBV6-1 | ASSESPQGSYEQY
TRBJ1-3 | TRBV3-1/TRBV3-2 | ASSNRGTGLSGNTIY
TRBJ2-1 | TRBV10-3 | AIQPGQATYNEQF
TRBJ2-3 | TRBV5-4 | ATLAGGTDTQY
TRBJ1-2 | TRBV3-1/TRBV3-2 | ASSQGDHGYT
TRBJ2-2 | TRBV4-3 | ASSQVPTSGFNTGELF
TRBJ1-4 | TRBV29-1 | SVAGAGEKLF
TRBJ2-1 | TRBV5-1 | ASSYLAGATYNEQF
TRBJ1-3 | TRBV7-2 | ASTPSNGNTIY
TRBJ2-7 | TRBV19 | ASSIGLAGGYEQY
TRBJ1-6 | TRBV20-1 | SASHTNSPLH
TRBJ2-7 | TRBV7-9 | ASSFGHEQY
TRBJ2-1 | TRBV30 | AWSVQAVNEQF